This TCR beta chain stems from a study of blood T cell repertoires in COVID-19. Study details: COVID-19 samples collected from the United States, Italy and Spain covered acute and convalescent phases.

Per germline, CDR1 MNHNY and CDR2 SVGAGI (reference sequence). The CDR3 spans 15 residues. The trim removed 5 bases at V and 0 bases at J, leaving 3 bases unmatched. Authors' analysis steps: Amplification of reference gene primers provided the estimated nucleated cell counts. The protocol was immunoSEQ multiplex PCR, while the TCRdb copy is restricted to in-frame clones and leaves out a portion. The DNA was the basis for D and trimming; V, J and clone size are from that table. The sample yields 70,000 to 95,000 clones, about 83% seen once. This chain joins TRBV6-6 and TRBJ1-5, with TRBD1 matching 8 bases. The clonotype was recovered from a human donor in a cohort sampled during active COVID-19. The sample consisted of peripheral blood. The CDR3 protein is CASSIQGASNQPQHF. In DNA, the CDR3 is TGTGCCAGCAGTATTCAGGGGGCTAGCAATCAGCCCCAGCATTTT.